Each of the 11 T cell receptor beta chains below was sequenced from the same sample in a study of T cell clones after liver transplantation. Generated by immunoSEQ multiplex PCR, the TCRdb table keeps only in-frame clones and is missing some. The table has approximately 100,000 clones, 80% to 85% seen once. The starting material was CD4+ T cells from blood, obtained before liver transplant. These receptor sequences come from a human donor who received a liver transplant.

This chain joins TRBV5-4 and TRBJ1-2; 7 bases align to TRBD1. Germline V gives CDR1 SGHNT, CDR2 YYREEE (reference sequence). Germline trimming cut 4 bases from V and 4 bases from J; bases unmatched to any gene: 4. The CDR3 loop spans 13 amino acids. The CDR3 DNA reads TGTGCCAGCAGCCTGAGGGACAGCTATGGCTACACCTTC. Its protein product is CASSLRDSYGYTF.

The chain combines TRBV27 with TRBJ2-2; TRBD2 might be the D (5 bases). Germline-derived CDR1 and CDR2 are MNHEY and SMNVEV (reference sequence). The V end was cut by 1 base, the J end by 4 bases, with 10 bases between. CDR3 size: 15 residues. CDR3 nucleotides: TGTGCCAGCAGTTTATTAACCGGGGTCACCGGGGAGCTGTTTTTT. It specifies CASSLLTGVTGELFF.

This clone was seen once. The chain links TRBV7-8 to TRBJ1-6; D gene uncertain. The CDR3 length is 13 residues. V lost 4 bases and J 9 bases, leaving 10 bases between the germline ends. Germline CDR1 is SGHVS and CDR2 is FQNEAQ. In DNA, the CDR3 is TGTGCCAGCAGCTCTGAATACGGTTCACCCCTCCACTTT. Translating gives CASSSEYGSPLHF.

This chain uses TRBV5-4 with TRBJ2-1; D may be TRBD1 (5 bases). Trimming pared 10 bases from V and 0 bases from J, leaving 14 bases between. CDR3 size: 14 residues. Germline CDR1 reads SGHNT; CDR2 reads YYREEE (reference sequence). The CDR3 bases are TGTGCCTTAACAGGCAAAAGCTCCTACAATGAGCAGTTCTTC. It specifies CALTGKSSYNEQFF.

The chain is built from TRBV5-5 and TRBJ1-4; no firm D call. The germline CDR1 and CDR2 sequences are SGHKS and YYEKEE (reference sequence). V was clipped by 6 bases and J by 5 bases, with 20 bases between them. The length of the CDR3 is 16 residues. The CDR3 region has the DNA TGTGCCAGCAATCAACCATGGGGAAACGGCAATGAAAAACTGTTTTTT. This encodes CASNQPWGNGNEKLFF.

The chain employs TRBV29-1 and TRBJ2-3; 9 nucleotides match TRBD2. J gave up 4 bases and V 7 bases, and 9 bases lay outside the gene matches. In germline, CDR1 is SQVTM, CDR2 ANQGSEA. This CDR3 is built from 14 residues. Here the CDR3 reads CSDSTSGRADTQYF. The CDR3 nucleotides read TGCAGCGATTCGACTAGCGGACGAGCAGATACGCAGTATTTT.

The V gene is TRBV9, the J gene TRBJ1-5, with 7 bases aligning to TRBD1. Trimming cost V 3 bases and J 3 bases; bases outside gene matches: 6. This CDR3 comprises 15 residues. Germline V gene data show CDR1 as SGDLS and CDR2 as YYNGEE. The chain's CDR3 is CASSGTGQYNQPQHF. The CDR3 DNA reads as TGTGCCAGCAGCGGGACAGGACAGTACAATCAGCCCCAGCATTTT.

A word on this clone: Compared with germline, one end of the junction differs, possibly owing to a read error. J is TRBJ2-1 and V is TRBV9, with 13 bases aligning to TRBD2. Looked up from germline, CDR1 is SGDLS and CDR2 is YYNGEE. The CDR3 length is 17 residues. CDR3 DNA: TGTGCCAGCAGCCAGGGACTAGCGGGACCCTCCCACAATGAGCAGTTCTTC. Translated, it gives CASSQGLAGPSHNEQFF.

This clone turned up a few times. The rearrangement links TRBV5-6 to TRBJ1-1; TRBD1 matches 7 bases. Germline loops: CDR1 SGHDT, CDR2 YYEEEE. V lost 4 bases and J lost 0; bases outside the gene matches: 6. This CDR3 is 15 amino acids long. This CDR3 reads CASSPPGTVNTEAFF. Here the CDR3 DNA reads TGTGCCAGCAGCCCACCTGGGACAGTGAACACTGAAGCTTTCTTT.

The chain carries TRBV5-5 and TRBJ1-1; D gene unclear. Germline V lookup: CDR1 SGHKS, CDR2 YYEKEE (reference sequence). Deletions cut 2 bases from V and 5 bases from J, with 7 bases between. This CDR3 has 12 residues. The CDR3: CASSLTETEAFF. As DNA, the CDR3 is TGTGCCAGCAGCTTAACGGAGACTGAAGCTTTCTTT.

The J gene is TRBJ1-2, the V gene TRBV7-2; 7 nucleotides match TRBD1. CDR3 length: 14 residues. Germline V gene data show CDR1 as SGHTA and CDR2 as FQGNSA. V lost 3 bases to trimming and J lost 7 bases; unmatched junction nucleotides: 8. CDR3 DNA: TGTGCCAGCAGCTTTTCACAGGGGAGGCTTGGCTACACCTTC. Its translation is CASSFSQGRLGYTF. Drawing the rest from reference TRBV7-2 and TRBJ1-2, the complete variable domain is GAGVSQSPSNKVTEKGKDVELRCDPISGHTALYWYRQSLGQGLEFLIYFQGNSAPDKSGLPSDRFSAERTGGSVSTLTIQRTQQEDSAVYLCASSFSQGRLGYTFGSGTRLTVV.